Listed below are T cell receptor beta chains from one sample, sequenced in a study of blood T cell repertoires in COVID-19. Method: immunoSEQ multiplex PCR; TCRdb's copy keeps in-frame clones and lacks some. The table includes 35,000 to 45,000 clones, 70% to 90% detected once. The sequencing sample was made of peripheral blood. These receptors all stem from a middle-aged man with active COVID-19. Both conserved end residues are part of each CDR3. Each record gives: J gene, clone size, D gene, V gene, CDR3 DNA, CDR3 protein. The D gene is left open where the match is weak. For some rows the clone size is stated as once, few or many, or as a class when expanded; others skip it.

>TRBJ2-7|.|TRBD2|TRBV7-9
TGTGCCAGCACCACCTCGGGGACTATGGAGTACTTC
CASTTSGTMEYF
>TRBJ2-1|.|TRBD2|TRBV27
TGTGCCAGCAAGAGGGGAGGGCCGGAGAGTAAGCAGTTCTTC
CASKRGGPESKQFF
>TRBJ2-7|.|.|TRBV5-1
TGCGCCAGCAGCTTGGCCCCCCAGGGACTTAGCTCCTACGAGCAGTACTTC
CASSLAPQGLSSYEQYF
>TRBJ2-5|.|TRBD2|TRBV6-5
TGTGCCAGCATAGAGGCGGGAGGAGAGACCCAGTACTTC
CASIEAGGETQYF
>TRBJ1-3|few|.|TRBV27
TGTGCCAGCAGTCCCCGGGTCAGGGTCTCTGGAAACACCATATATTTT
CASSPRVRVSGNTIYF
>TRBJ2-1|.|.|TRBV18
TGTGCCAGCTCCCCGAGCGCCGGGGAGCGGTCCTACAATGAGCAGTTCTTC
CASSPSAGERSYNEQFF
>TRBJ2-7|large|.|TRBV27
TGTGCCAGCAGTCCCATGGGGGGCGAGCAGTACTTC
CASSPMGGEQYF
>TRBJ2-2|few|.|TRBV19
TGTGCCAGTAGTCAACAGACCGCGAACACCGGGGAGCTGTTTTTT
CASSQQTANTGELFF
>TRBJ2-7|.|TRBD2|TRBV30
TGTGCCTGGAGTGCCGGACTAGCGGGAGTCTCCGAGCAGTACTTC
CAWSAGLAGVSEQYF
>TRBJ2-3|.|.|TRBV27
TGTGCCAGCAGAAACGGAGGGAGGATGGATAGAGATACGCAGTATTTT
CASRNGGRMDRDTQYF
>TRBJ1-2|.|TRBD1|TRBV5-1
TGCGCCAGCAGCTTAGGAGGGGGCGAGGATGGCTACACCTTC
CASSLGGGEDGYTF
>TRBJ2-7|few|TRBD1|TRBV25-1
TGTGCCAGCGAGGGACAGTTTTCCTACGAGCAGTACTTC
CASEGQFSYEQYF
>TRBJ2-5|.|TRBD2|TRBV5-1
TGCGCCAGCAGCTCGGGACTAGCGAGTGGGCAGGAGACCCAGTACTTC
CASSSGLASGQETQYF
>TRBJ1-2|.|.|TRBV6-6
TGTGCCAGCAGTTACTCAGCGATCCTTAACTATGGCTACACCTTC
CASSYSAILNYGYTF
>TRBJ2-5|large|.|TRBV30
TGTGCCTGGAGTGGGAGGGGACCTCGAGAGACCCAGTACTTC
CAWSGRGPRETQYF
>TRBJ2-1|.|.|TRBV6-1
TGTGCCAGCAGTGAATGGCAGGACTACAATGAGCAGTTCTTC
CASSEWQDYNEQFF
>TRBJ2-3|.|TRBD2|TRBV28
TGTGCCAGCACCCCTTATAGCGGGAGAACAGATACGCAGTATTTT
CASTPYSGRTDTQYF
>TRBJ2-1|.|TRBD2|TRBV27
TGTGCCAGCAGTTTCGGGACAGTTGGGACTAGCGGGAGGGCCGGTGAGCAGTTCTTC
CASSFGTVGTSGRAGEQFF
>TRBJ2-1|.|.|TRBV3-1/TRBV3-2
TGTGCCAGCAGCCAAGATCGCGTCGAGCAGTTCTTC
CASSQDRVEQFF
>TRBJ2-3|.|TRBD2|TRBV15
TGTGCCACCAGCGCGTGGCTTAGCGGGAGCACAGATACGCAGTATTTT
CATSAWLSGSTDTQYF
>TRBJ1-4|.|.|TRBV7-8
TGTGCCAGCAGCCCCGACCCAACTACAACTAATGAAAAACTGTTTTTT
CASSPDPTTTNEKLFF
>TRBJ1-2|once|.|TRBV7-9
TGTGCCAGCAGCTCTGTGGGGCGGAACTATGGCTACACCTTC
CASSSVGRNYGYTF
>TRBJ2-7|.|TRBD2|TRBV19
TGTGCCAGTAGGCTCAGGGCGGGAGGGCACTACGAGCAGTACTTC
CASRLRAGGHYEQYF
>TRBJ1-5|.|.|TRBV19
TGTGCCAGTATGGGCGGGGGGGCGATCAATCAGCCCCAGCATTTT
CASMGGGAINQPQHF
>TRBJ2-5|.|TRBD1|TRBV19
TGTGCCAGTAGTTTTGGGGGACAGGGGTACCAAGAGACCCAGTACTTC
CASSFGGQGYQETQYF
>TRBJ2-2|.|.|TRBV27
TGTGCCAGCTTCTCCGGGAGAGCCGCCGGGGAGCTGTTTTTT
CASFSGRAAGELFF
>TRBJ2-2|.|TRBD1|TRBV27
TGTGCCAGCAGTTCCCATGGGCAGGGGGCTGGTCGGACCGGGGAGCTGTTTTTT
CASSSHGQGAGRTGELFF
>TRBJ2-7|.|.|TRBV6-5
TGTGCCTGCAGCTGGCGGTCAAGCTCCTACGAGCAGTACTTC
CACSWRSSSYEQYF
>TRBJ2-5|once|TRBD1|TRBV23-1
TGCGCCAGCAGTCAATGGGACAGGGGGCAATGTGAGACCCAGTACTTC
CASSQWDRGQCETQYF
>TRBJ2-6|.|TRBD1|TRBV2
TGTGCCAGCAGACAAGTGGGACAGGGGGCCTCTGGGGCCAACGTCCTGACTTTC
CASRQVGQGASGANVLTF
>TRBJ2-1|.|TRBD2|TRBV3-1/TRBV3-2
TGTGCCAGCAGCCAAGAGGAAAGCGGGAGTGGTGGGAATGAGCAGTTCTTC
CASSQEESGSGGNEQFF